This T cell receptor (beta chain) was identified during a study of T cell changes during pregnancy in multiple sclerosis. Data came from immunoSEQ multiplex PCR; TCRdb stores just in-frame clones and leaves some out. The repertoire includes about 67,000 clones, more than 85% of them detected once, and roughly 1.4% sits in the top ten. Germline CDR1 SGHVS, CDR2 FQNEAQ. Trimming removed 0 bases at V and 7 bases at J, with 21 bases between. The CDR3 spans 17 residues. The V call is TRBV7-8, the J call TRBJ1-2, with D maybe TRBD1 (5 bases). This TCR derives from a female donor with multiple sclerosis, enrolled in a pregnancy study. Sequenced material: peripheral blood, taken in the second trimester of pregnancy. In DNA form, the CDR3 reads TGTGCCAGCAGCTTAGCGGGGAGGGGCAGGGCCGAGGGTGGCTACACCTTC. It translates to CASSLAGRGRAEGGYTF.